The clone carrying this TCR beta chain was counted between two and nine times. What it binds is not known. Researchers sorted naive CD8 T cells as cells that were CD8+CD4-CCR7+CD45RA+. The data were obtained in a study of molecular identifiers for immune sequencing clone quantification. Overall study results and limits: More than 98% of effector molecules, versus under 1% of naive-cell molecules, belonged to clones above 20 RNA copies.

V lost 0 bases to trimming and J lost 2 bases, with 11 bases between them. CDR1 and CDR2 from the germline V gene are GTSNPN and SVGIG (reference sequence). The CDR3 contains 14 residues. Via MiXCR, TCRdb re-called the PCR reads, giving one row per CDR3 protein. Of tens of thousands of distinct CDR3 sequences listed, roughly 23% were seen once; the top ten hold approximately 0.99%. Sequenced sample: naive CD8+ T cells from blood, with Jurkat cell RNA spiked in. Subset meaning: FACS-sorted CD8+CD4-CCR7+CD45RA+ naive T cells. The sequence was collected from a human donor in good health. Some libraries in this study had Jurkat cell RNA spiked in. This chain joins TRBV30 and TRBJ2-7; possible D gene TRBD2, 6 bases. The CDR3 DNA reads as TGTGCCTGGAGTGTATTCGGGGGACCCTACGAGCAGTACTTC. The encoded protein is CAWSVFGGPYEQYF.